The 29 T cell receptor beta chains given below trace back to one sample, sequenced in a study of spatial heterogeneity in lung cancer. The study's findings and limits: For expanded intratumoral alpha and beta TCRs, counts tracked tumor mutation counts.

Their target antigens are unknown. As to time point: sample taken at primary tumor resection. Using its own MiXCR run on the 5' RACE reads, TCRdb lists one record per CDR3 protein. The data hold about 7,000 distinct CDR3 sequences, with about 3.3% observed a single time. Here the sequenced sample was lung tumor tissue, taken at surgery. The origin of the receptors is a male donor with early-stage non-small cell lung cancer.

In this sample, this clonotype turned up many times. This chain uses TRBV6-6 with TRBJ2-7; D is undetermined. Germline V gene data show CDR1 as MNHNY and CDR2 as SVGAGI (reference sequence). Between the trimmed V and J ends, which lost 6 bases and 3 bases, there was a span of 12 bases. CDR3 length: 13 amino acids. The CDR3 sequence: CASSLTAHYEQYF. The CDR3 DNA is TGTGCCAGCAGCCTTACAGCCCACTACGAGCAGTACTTC.

The sample holds many counts of this clonotype. V and J are TRBV7-2 and TRBJ2-5, with D possibly called TRBD1 or TRBD2 (6 bases each). Germline V gene sequence: CDR1 SGHTA, CDR2 FQGNSA. Trimming removed 0 bases from V and 3 bases from J, with 8 bases in between. CDR3 size: 14 residues. The CDR3: CASSLAGGEETQYF. DNA of the CDR3: TGTGCCAGCAGCTTAGCGGGGGGCGAAGAGACCCAGTACTTC.

This clonotype was recorded at least ten times. The V gene is TRBV20-1, the J gene TRBJ2-5; 7 nucleotides match TRBD2. V was clipped by 6 bases and J by 4 bases; unmatched bases: 20. The CDR3 has 17 amino acids. The germline gives CDR1 DFQATT, CDR2 SNEGSKA (reference sequence). CDR3 amino acids: CSAFTSVQERRGETQYF. CDR3 sequence (DNA): TGCAGTGCCTTTACTAGCGTCCAAGAGAGGAGGGGAGAGACCCAGTACTTC.

This clonotype is labeled as large (0.1 to 1%). The chain combines TRBV4-1 with TRBJ2-2; 9 nucleotides line up with TRBD1. After removal of 0 bases from V and 5 bases from J, the junction contained 7 bases not matched to a gene. The CDR3 contains 17 residues. The germline gives CDR1 MGHRA, CDR2 YSYEKL. The CDR3 protein is CASSQDTWDRVTGELFF. The CDR3 region has the DNA TGCGCCAGCAGCCAAGATACATGGGACAGGGTTACCGGGGAGCTGTTTTTT.

By proportion, this clonotype is medium-sized. The chain employs TRBV2 and TRBJ1-1; 9 positions agree with TRBD1. The germline V gene encodes CDR1 SNHLY and CDR2 FYNNEI. The CDR3 totals 15 residues. The junction had 8 bases not matched to a gene; V was cut back by 7 bases and J by 2 bases. The CDR3 region has the DNA TGTGCCAGCACCTCACAGGGACAGGGAAACACTGAAGCTTTCTTT. Its translation: CASTSQGQGNTEAFF.

Judged by abundance, this clonotype is medium-sized (0.01 to 0.1%). V is TRBV5-6 and J is TRBJ2-2; 10 bases align to TRBD2. V lost 1 base and J lost 6; bases outside the gene matches: 6. Germline V CDR1 and CDR2: SGHDT, YYEEEE. The CDR3 has 16 amino acids. CDR3 sequence: CASSLYQREGAGELFF. CDR3 bases: TGTGCCAGCAGCTTGTATCAGCGGGAGGGCGCCGGGGAGCTGTTTTTT.

As to this clonotype: Germline is not matched at one junction end, which may reflect a read error. This sequence joins TRBV5-6 and TRBJ1-5; TRBD1 agrees at 7 bases. CDR1 is SGHDT and CDR2 is YYEEEE in the germline V gene. The CDR3 length is 17 residues. The CDR3 nucleotides are TGTGTCAGCAGCTTTATGACAGGGAGTAGTGACGATCAGCCCCAGCATTTT. Its protein product is CVSSFMTGSSDDQPQHF.

Turning to this clonotype: This may come from a read error, since a much larger clone is one base off. The chain has TRBV2 and TRBJ2-5; D might be TRBD1 or TRBD2, each matching 5 bases. The germline gives CDR1 SNHLY, CDR2 FYNNEI. This CDR3 contains 15 residues. Trimming cost V 4 bases and J 5 bases, with 17 bases left between them. CDR3 loop: CASSGRIGVMETQYF. CDR3 bases: TGTGCCAGCAGTGGGAGGATAGGGGTTATGGAGACCCAGTACTTC.

This clonotype occurred many times. The chain is built from TRBV18 and TRBJ1-2; D ambiguous. CDR3 size: 16 residues. From germline, CDR1 is KGHSH and CDR2 LQKENI. Trimming pared 8 bases from V and 0 bases from J, leaving 19 bases between. The CDR3 here is CASATGMAGANYGYTF. The CDR3 DNA reads TGTGCCAGCGCGACGGGAATGGCTGGAGCTAACTATGGCTACACCTTC.

This clonotype was seen repeatedly, ten times or more. The V gene is TRBV20-1, the J gene TRBJ2-3, with TRBD2 matching 9 bases. The germline CDR1 and CDR2 sequences are DFQATT and SNEGSKA (reference sequence). V gave up 4 bases and J gave up 1 base; unmatched junction bases: 21. This CDR3 has 20 amino acids. CDR3 nucleotide sequence: TGCAGTGCTATGACCGCCCAATTATTTAGCGGGAGTTCCCGCACAGATACGCAGTATTTT. Residues: CSAMTAQLFSGSSRTDTQYF.

This clonotype has ten or more counts. This chain links TRBV6-2 or TRBV6-3 with TRBJ2-1, with D perhaps matching TRBD2 (5 bases). Germline V CDR1 and CDR2: MNHEY, SVGEGT. The germline V and J ends were trimmed by 2 bases and 3 bases, with 5 bases remaining between them. This CDR3 has 13 amino acids. CDR3 coding DNA: TGTGCCAGCAGTTACCGGGACTACAATGAGCAGTTCTTC. Residues: CASSYRDYNEQFF.

By share, this clonotype counts as medium-sized. This chain uses TRBV5-5 with TRBJ2-1; maybe TRBD2 (6 bases). V was shortened by 4 bases and J by 4 bases, with 15 bases between the two germline ends. Germline CDR1 reads SGHKS; CDR2 reads YYEKEE (reference sequence). This CDR3 is built from 15 residues. The CDR3 loop reads CASSPIRDSYNEQFF. The DNA of the CDR3 is TGTGCCAGCAGCCCGATCCGGGACTCTTACAATGAGCAGTTCTTC.

This clonotype is deemed medium-sized. The rearrangement joins TRBV6-6 to TRBJ2-3; D uncertain. CDR1 and CDR2 (germline): MNHNY, SVGAGI (reference sequence). CDR3 size: 16 residues. V was shortened by 5 bases and J by 3 bases, with 18 bases between the two germline ends. The CDR3 loop reads CASSTQKAIATDTQYF. Here the CDR3 DNA reads TGTGCCAGCAGTACTCAGAAGGCTATAGCAACAGATACGCAGTATTTT.

CDR3 region: CASSLVLEAFF. In nucleotides, the CDR3 is TGTGCCAGCAGCTTGGTTCTTGAAGCTTTCTTT. The rearrangement joins TRBV5-8 to TRBJ1-1, with no clear D. Trimming pared 0 bases from V and 7 bases from J, leaving 4 bases between. CDR1 is SGHTS and CDR2 is YDEGEE in the germline V gene. The CDR3 spans 11 residues. The full variable domain, completed using reference TRBV5-8 and TRBJ1-1, is EAGVTQSPTHLIKTRGQQATLRCSPISGHTSVYWYQQALGLGLQFLLWYDEGEERNRGNFPPRFSGRQFPNYSSELNVNALELEDSALYLCASSLVLEAFFGQGTRLTVV.

This clonotype was counted ten times or more. The chain joins TRBV20-1 to TRBJ2-1, with 10 positions matching TRBD2. The CDR3 extends over 17 amino acids. Germline assignment: CDR1 DFQATT and CDR2 SNEGSKA (reference sequence). The V and J ends lost 3 bases and 7 bases, in that order; junction bases with no gene match: 15. CDR3 residues: CSASHPRNSGRFNEQFF. The CDR3 DNA reads as TGCAGTGCTAGCCACCCGAGGAATAGCGGGAGGTTTAATGAGCAGTTCTTC.

This clonotype came up many times. V and J are TRBV6-2 or TRBV6-3 and TRBJ2-1, with 7 bases lining up with TRBD1. Trimming at V came to 2 bases and at J to 8 bases, leaving 6 bases not matched to a gene. Germline V gene sequence: CDR1 MNHEY, CDR2 SVGEGT. The CDR3 sequence is 14 residues long. The CDR3 loop is CASSYEQGIDEQFF. Here the CDR3 DNA reads TGTGCCAGCAGTTACGAACAGGGGATTGATGAGCAGTTCTTC.

There are many counts of this clonotype. A much bigger clone sits one base away, suggesting this may be a read error. The chain has TRBV19 and TRBJ1-2; no clear D gene. Germline V gene lookup returns CDR1 LNHDA and CDR2 SQIVND (reference sequence). The CDR3 length is 14 residues. CDR3 in amino acids: CASSIGEGSNGYNF. CDR3 nucleotides: TGTGCCAGTAGTATCGGGGAGGGATCGAATGGCTACAACTTC.

With regard to this clonotype: One base away lies a much larger clone, so this may be a sequencing read error. The chain couples TRBV7-9 to TRBJ1-2; 8 nucleotides agree with TRBD1. CDR3 length: 15 amino acids. Germline lookup yields CDR1 SEHNR and CDR2 FQNEAQ (reference sequence). The chain's CDR3 is CASSLSQGANYGYNF. For the CDR3, the DNA is TGTGCCAGCAGCTTATCCCAGGGGGCTAACTATGGCTACAACTTC.

This clonotype was found many times. V gene TRBV5-1 combines with J gene TRBJ2-7, with 8 bases that match TRBD2. V trimming: 4 bases; J trimming: 5 bases; junction bases outside the gene matches: 8. Germline V gene data show CDR1 as SGHRS and CDR2 as YFSETQ. CDR3 size: 14 residues. The CDR3 nucleotides are TGCGCCAGCAGCCTGAGAGCGGGAGCCAACGAGCAGTACTTC. This codes for CASSLRAGANEQYF.

This clonotype was detected many times. The CDR3 spells CASSRNRETEQYF. The CDR3 DNA sequence: TGCGCCAGCAGCCGGAACCGGGAAACCGAGCAGTACTTC. The chain couples TRBV10-1 to TRBJ2-7; perhaps TRBD2 as D (5 bases). The CDR3 has 13 amino acids. Trimming cost V 6 bases and J 6 bases, with 15 bases left between them. Looked up from germline, CDR1 is WNHNN and CDR2 is SYGVQD (reference sequence).

This clonotype was counted ten times or more. This chain connects TRBV5-1 to TRBJ2-5; either TRBD1 or TRBD2 may fit D (5 bases each). Deletions cut 3 bases from V and 1 base from J, with 19 bases between. CDR1 and CDR2 from the germline V gene are SGHRS and YFSETQ. The CDR3 length is 17 residues. Written as DNA, the CDR3 is TGCGCCAGCAGCTCGGCGGTGGGGGTTGGGGGCCAAGAGACCCAGTACTTC. It specifies CASSSAVGVGGQETQYF.

By proportion, this clonotype is medium-sized. J is TRBJ2-1 and V is TRBV7-2; no definite D call. There are 11 residues in the CDR3. The germline V gene encodes CDR1 SGHTA and CDR2 FQGNSA. Between the trimmed V and J ends, which lost 3 bases and 8 bases, there was a span of 5 bases. In DNA, the CDR3 is TGTGCCAGCAGCTTCATGGATGAGCAGTTCTTC. Translating gives CASSFMDEQFF.

There are many counts of this clonotype. This rearrangement joins TRBV7-2 to TRBJ2-3, with a possible D match to TRBD2 (6 bases). V gave up 1 base and J gave up 3 bases, with 14 bases separating them. This CDR3 spans 16 amino acids. Germline V gives CDR1 SGHTA, CDR2 FQGNSA. CDR3 residues: CASSLEGLLVTDTQYF. The CDR3 DNA follows: TGTGCCAGCAGCTTAGAGGGACTCCTTGTGACAGATACGCAGTATTTT.

This clonotype is termed medium-sized. The chain joins TRBV6-5 to TRBJ1-1; TRBD1 might be the D (5 bases). V lost 2 bases, J lost 4 bases, and 11 bases lay in between. The germline gives CDR1 MNHEY, CDR2 SVGAGI. The CDR3 is made up of 14 amino acids. The CDR3 region is CASSYEDGATEAFF. The CDR3 DNA reads as TGTGCCAGCAGTTACGAGGATGGGGCCACTGAAGCTTTCTTT.

This clonotype has more than one count but fewer than ten. V and J are TRBV7-3 and TRBJ2-1, with D perhaps matching TRBD2 (5 bases). V was pared by 0 bases and J by 7 bases, with 10 bases between. The CDR3 contains 14 residues. Germline V CDR1 and CDR2: SGHTA, FQGTGA. The CDR3 loop reads CASSLTGEGNEQFF. DNA of the CDR3: TGTGCCAGCAGCTTAACGGGAGAAGGTAATGAGCAGTTCTTC.

At least ten counts were recorded for this clonotype. The rearrangement uses TRBV27 and TRBJ2-1; possible D gene TRBD2, 5 bases. The V and J ends lost 5 bases and 7 bases respectively, with 24 bases between them. There are 17 residues in the CDR3. Germline V lookup: CDR1 MNHEY, CDR2 SMNVEV (reference sequence). The CDR3, as DNA: TGTGCCAGCAGTACGGACCCCGGGATCGCCATAGGTAATGAGCAGTTCTTC. Amino acid sequence: CASSTDPGIAIGNEQFF.

This clonotype rates as medium-sized (0.01 to 0.1%). The CDR3 reads CASSWDRGDYEQYF. In nucleotides, the CDR3 is TGCGCCAGCAGTTGGGACAGGGGGGACTACGAGCAGTACTTC. The rearrangement links TRBV5-1 to TRBJ2-7, with 11 positions matching TRBD1. CDR1 and CDR2 (germline): SGHRS, YFSETQ. The CDR3 sequence is 14 residues long. V was clipped by 5 bases and J by 3 bases; unmatched bases: 4.

This clonotype is termed medium-sized. This chain connects TRBV27 to TRBJ2-1; 14 positions match TRBD2. The junction had 4 bases not matched to a gene; V was cut back by 3 bases and J by 6 bases. CDR1 is MNHEY, CDR2 SMNVEV, per germline (reference sequence). This CDR3 region has 16 residues. The CDR3 region has the DNA TGTGCCAGCAGTTTCCTGACTAGCGGGAGGGCCAATGAGCAGTTCTTC. Amino acids: CASSFLTSGRANEQFF.

This clonotype was picked up many times. The chain is built from TRBV3-1 and TRBJ1-1, with 8 positions matching TRBD1. J was trimmed by 4 bases and V by 3 bases; bases with no gene match: 7. The germline CDR1 and CDR2 sequences are LGHDT and YNNKEL (reference sequence). This CDR3 contains 15 residues. CDR3 DNA sequence: TGTGCCAGCAGCCACGAGGTTACAGGGGGCACTGAAGCTTTCTTT. Translated, it gives CASSHEVTGGTEAFF.